Here is one TCR beta chain with its context. This specimen belongs to a study of TIL therapy for anti-PD-1-resistant metastatic lung cancer. Study-wide context: Median tumor PD-L1 proportion score was approximately 5.7%.

Stated time point: pre-treatment sample, taken before nivolumab and TIL therapy. This CDR3 has 16 residues. Germline assignment: CDR1 SGDLS and CDR2 YYNGEE. V was clipped by 2 bases and J by 5 bases; unmatched bases: 9. This was the immunoSEQ v3 assay. Libraries were prepared by immunoSEQ multiplex PCR; TCRdb keeps only in-frame clonotypes and omits some of them. Among some 52,000 clones listed, 65% to 80% were seen once. The source was blood, collected at baseline. The sequence came from a woman between 25 and 80 years old with non-small cell lung cancer. This chain uses TRBV9 with TRBJ2-3, with 9 positions matching TRBD2. The CDR3, as DNA: TGTGCCAGCAGCGTTGCGGGGGGGACAATGGTAGATACGCAGTATTTT. Protein sequence: CASSVAGGTMVDTQYF.